Presented here are 28 T cell receptor beta chains from one specimen sequenced in a study of blood T cell repertoires in COVID-19. Sequenced by immunoSEQ multiplex PCR; TCRdb stores in-frame clones only, minus some. Of fewer than 200,000 clones listed, approximately 83% are singletons. Sequenced input: peripheral blood. These TCRs come from a woman older than 75 with active or convalescent COVID-19.

In DNA form, the CDR3 reads TGTGCCAGCAGCTTTGGGGACACTGGCTACACCTTC. It codes for CASSFGDTGYTF. J is TRBJ1-2 and V is TRBV11-3; D is perhaps TRBD1 (6 bases). With 3 bases removed from V and 7 bases from J, the gap between germline ends came to 9 bases. Looked up from germline, CDR1 is SGHNT and CDR2 is YENEEA. The CDR3 length is 12 residues. Full variable domain (missing parts from reference TRBV11-3 and TRBJ1-2): EAGVVQSPRYKIIEKKQPVAFWCNPISGHNTLYWYLQNLGQGPELLIRYENEEAVDDSQLPKDRFSAERLKGVDSTLKIQPAELGDSAVYLCASSFGDTGYTFGSGTRLTVV.

V and J are TRBV11-2 and TRBJ1-4, with 8 bases identical to TRBD1. Per the germline V gene, CDR1 is SGHAT and CDR2 is FQNNGV. V shed 1 base, J shed 8 bases, and the junction held 9 bases outside the gene matches. The CDR3 loop spans 16 amino acids. CDR3 sequence: CASSLAPGGAGEKLFF. For the CDR3, the DNA is TGTGCCAGCAGCTTAGCCCCAGGGGGCGCTGGAGAAAAACTGTTTTTT.

This clone was found many times. DNA for the CDR3: TGTGCCAGCGGAAGACAGGACCATGGCTACACCTTC. Translation gives CASGRQDHGYTF. The gene calls are TRBV5-4 and TRBJ1-2, with D possibly being TRBD1 (6 bases). Germline assignment: CDR1 SGHNT and CDR2 YYREEE (reference sequence). Trimming took 7 bases from V and 6 from J, leaving 13 bases between them. The CDR3 has 12 residues.

Only one count was recorded for this clone. This chain connects TRBV24-1 to TRBJ2-2; D might be TRBD1 (6 bases). The CDR3 extends over 15 amino acids. Trimming cost V 10 bases and J 0 bases, with 14 bases left between them. From germline, CDR1 is KGHDR and CDR2 SFDVKD. In DNA form, the CDR3 reads TGTGCCACGGGGGCTGGGGCCCCGAACACCGGGGAGCTGTTTTTT. It translates to CATGAGAPNTGELFF.

The genes are TRBV10-3 and TRBJ1-2, with TRBD1 matching over 7 bases. The CDR3 runs 13 residues. Germline CDR1 reads ENHRY; CDR2 reads SYGVKD. The V gene end was trimmed by 5 bases and the J gene end by 4 bases; junction bases not matched to a gene: 4. In nucleotides, the CDR3 is TGTGCCATCAGTCCGGGACAGCCCTATGGCTACACCTTC. Protein product: CAISPGQPYGYTF.

This clone was seen only once. The chain links TRBV7-2 to TRBJ1-5, with D unclear. CDR1 is SGHTA, CDR2 FQGNSA, per germline. The CDR3 loop spans 15 amino acids. V was cut by 2 bases and J by 4 bases, with 12 bases left in between. CDR3 residues: CASSLLAVGNQPQHF. CDR3 coding DNA: TGTGCCAGCAGCTTACTAGCGGTGGGGAATCAGCCCCAGCATTTT.

V and J are TRBV6-6 and TRBJ1-3; D is unresolved. The CDR3 sequence is 16 residues long. Deletions cut 5 bases from V and 7 bases from J, with 21 bases between. Germline CDR1 reads MNHNY; CDR2 reads SVGAGI (reference sequence). CDR3 sequence: CASSRNNSPLSNTIYF. DNA for the CDR3: TGTGCCAGCAGTCGAAATAACTCACCTTTGAGTAACACCATATATTTT.

The rearrangement links TRBV11-1 to TRBJ1-2; D uncertain. This CDR3 comprises 13 residues. Germline assignment: CDR1 SGHAT and CDR2 FQDESV (reference sequence). Trimming left V 4 bases short and J 6 bases short, with 12 bases between. The CDR3 bases are TGTGCCAGCAGCTCCTATGAGGGCAATGGCTACACCTTC. Amino acid sequence: CASSSYEGNGYTF.

The chain links TRBV5-5 to TRBJ1-4; no reliable D call. CDR1 SGHKS and CDR2 YYEKEE come from the germline V gene (reference sequence). Between the trimmed V and J ends, which lost 0 bases and 5 bases, there was a span of 14 bases. The length of the CDR3 is 16 residues. Here the CDR3 reads CASSLGGLRANEKLFF. The CDR3 bases are TGTGCCAGCAGCTTGGGCGGGCTTCGGGCCAATGAAAAACTGTTTTTT.

This clone was picked up one time. The chain uses TRBV4-2 and TRBJ2-7, with D maybe TRBD1 (6 bases). Trimming cost V 4 bases and J 0 bases, with 22 bases left between them. The CDR3 runs 18 residues. Germline V gene data show CDR1 as LGHNA and CDR2 as YNFKEQ. The CDR3, as DNA: TGTGCCAGCAGCCTAAAGACGGGGTCGGGGACAAGCTCCTACGAGCAGTACTTC. Its protein product is CASSLKTGSGTSSYEQYF.

This clone was recorded once. This chain uses TRBV2 with TRBJ1-1; 7 positions agree with TRBD1. Trimming cost V 3 bases and J 4 bases; bases outside gene matches: 5. Germline CDR1 is SNHLY and CDR2 is FYNNEI. This CDR3 region has 14 residues. The CDR3 DNA is TGTGCCAGCAGTGATAGGACAGGACTCACTGAAGCTTTCTTT. It yields the protein CASSDRTGLTEAFF.

This sequence joins TRBV6-1 and TRBJ2-1, with D uncertain. The CDR3 extends over 15 amino acids. Germline values: CDR1 MNHNS, CDR2 SASEGT. Trimming took off 1 base at V and 0 bases at J, with 7 bases between the two ends. The CDR3 DNA reads as TGTGCCAGCAGTGAAGGCCCAGGCTCCTACAATGAGCAGTTCTTC. This encodes CASSEGPGSYNEQFF.

This chain links TRBV19 with TRBJ1-2, with 10 nucleotides matching TRBD1. The CDR3 is 14 residues long. The V gene end was trimmed by 5 bases and the J gene end by 5 bases; junction bases not matched to a gene: 5. Germline CDR1 reads LNHDA; CDR2 reads SQIVND (reference sequence). The CDR3 is CASSYRTGGYGYTF. The DNA for the CDR3 is TGTGCCAGTAGTTACAGGACAGGGGGGTATGGCTACACCTTC. The full variable domain, rest sourced from reference TRBV19 and TRBJ1-2, is DGGITQSPKYLFRKEGQNVTLSCEQNLNHDAMYWYRQDPGQGLRLIYYSQIVNDFQKGDIAEGYSVSREKKESFPLTVTSAQKNPTAFYLCASSYRTGGYGYTFGSGTRLTVV.

Written as DNA, the CDR3 is TGCGCCAGCAGCCAACCGGACAGGACTAACTATGGCTACACCTTC. The encoded protein is CASSQPDRTNYGYTF. The chain has TRBV4-1 and TRBJ1-2; 7 bases align to TRBD1. With 2 bases clipped from V and 0 bases from J, the junction kept 3 bases outside the gene matches. The germline V gene has CDR1 MGHRA and CDR2 YSYEKL. This CDR3 region has 15 residues.

The chain combines TRBV27 with TRBJ2-1; D not certain. The CDR3 consists of 11 residues. V lost 5 bases to trimming and J lost 9 bases, with 8 bases between them. In germline, CDR1 is MNHEY, CDR2 SMNVEV (reference sequence). The CDR3 bases are TGTGCCAGCAGTCGAGGCTCTGAGCAGTTCTTC. Translated: CASSRGSEQFF.

The V call is TRBV9, the J call TRBJ1-2; D unclear. Germline values: CDR1 SGDLS, CDR2 YYNGEE. Trimming shortened V by 0 bases and J by 0 bases, and 12 bases separated the two germline ends. CDR3 length: 16 amino acids. The CDR3 DNA follows: TGTGCCAGCAGCGTAGGTCCGGGGATTACTAACTATGGCTACACCTTC. Protein sequence: CASSVGPGITNYGYTF.

The chain couples TRBV18 to TRBJ2-1, with TRBD1 matching 8 bases. Losses at the gene ends were 0 bases for V and 2 bases for J; bases not matched to a gene: 3. The CDR3 is made up of 16 amino acids. Germline CDR1 and CDR2: KGHSH and LQKENI. The CDR3 nucleotides read TGTGCCAGCTCACCACCCCGGACAGGGACCTACAATGAGCAGTTCTTC. The encoded protein is CASSPPRTGTYNEQFF.

The chain carries TRBV6-5 and TRBJ1-2; a possible D gene is TRBD1 (6 bases). Germline V gene sequence: CDR1 MNHEY, CDR2 SVGAGI. This CDR3 spans 11 amino acids. V was pared by 9 bases and J by 8 bases, with 13 bases between. In DNA form, the CDR3 reads TGTGCCAGTAGGGGGAGTGTGGGCTACACCTTC. Its protein is CASRGSVGYTF.

This clone was counted only a few times. The chain carries TRBV19 and TRBJ2-2; 8 bases map to TRBD1. V lost 5 bases and J lost 7; bases outside the gene matches: 9. Germline assignment: CDR1 LNHDA and CDR2 SQIVND (reference sequence). The CDR3 sequence is 15 residues long. The CDR3 loop reads CASSRRQGLGGELFF. The CDR3 DNA reads TGTGCCAGTAGTCGCAGACAGGGGTTGGGCGGGGAGCTGTTTTTT. The variable domain in full, with the rest retrieved from reference TRBV19 and TRBJ2-2, is DGGITQSPKYLFRKEGQNVTLSCEQNLNHDAMYWYRQDPGQGLRLIYYSQIVNDFQKGDIAEGYSVSREKKESFPLTVTSAQKNPTAFYLCASSRRQGLGGELFFGEGSRLTVL.

This clone was observed a few times. The V gene is TRBV7-9, the J gene TRBJ1-2; 7 positions agree with TRBD1. Looked up from germline, CDR1 is SEHNR and CDR2 is FQNEAQ (reference sequence). V shed 5 bases, J shed 3 bases, and the junction held 6 bases outside the gene matches. The CDR3 is 14 amino acids. The CDR3: CASSLQGKHYGYTF. CDR3 DNA sequence: TGTGCCAGCAGCCTACAGGGGAAACACTATGGCTACACCTTC.

In DNA, the CDR3 is TGTGCCAGTAGTACTTTATGGACAGGGTGGAATGAAAAACTGTTTTTT. Protein: CASSTLWTGWNEKLFF. The chain carries TRBV19 and TRBJ1-4; 8 nucleotides match TRBD1. With V trimmed by 4 bases and J by 5 bases, 9 bases remained unmatched. The CDR3 is 16 amino acids. Germline lookup yields CDR1 LNHDA and CDR2 SQIVND (reference sequence).

This clone has just a few counts. The J gene is TRBJ1-1, the V gene TRBV10-2, with a possible D match to TRBD1 (6 bases). V gave up 7 bases and J gave up 4 bases, with 19 bases separating them. The CDR3 length is 15 residues. The germline V gene has CDR1 WSHSY and CDR2 SAAADI. Written as DNA, the CDR3 is TGCGCCAGCAAGGGGGGGCGGCAGGGAGGCACTGAAGCTTTCTTT. Protein product: CASKGGRQGGTEAFF.

The chain has TRBV5-5 and TRBJ1-6; TRBD1 agrees at 9 bases. Looked up from germline, CDR1 is SGHKS and CDR2 is YYEKEE (reference sequence). V was pared by 3 bases and J by 4 bases, with 8 bases of the junction left unmatched. The CDR3 is 17 residues long. The CDR3 region is CASSSRDRDRYNSPLHF. Written as DNA, the CDR3 is TGTGCCAGCAGCTCCCGGGACAGGGACAGGTATAATTCACCCCTCCACTTT.

The sample holds a few counts of this clone. The rearrangement links TRBV19 to TRBJ1-1, with D tentatively TRBD1 (5 bases). Trimming shortened V by 4 bases and J by 11 bases, and 17 bases separated the two germline ends. Per germline, CDR1 LNHDA and CDR2 SQIVND (reference sequence). CDR3 size: 13 residues. The CDR3 protein is CASSTGLGGLAFF. The DNA of the CDR3 is TGTGCCAGTAGTACCGGCCTGGGGGGGTTGGCTTTCTTT. Filled out from reference TRBV19 and TRBJ1-1, the complete variable domain reads DGGITQSPKYLFRKEGQNVTLSCEQNLNHDAMYWYRQDPGQGLRLIYYSQIVNDFQKGDIAEGYSVSREKKESFPLTVTSAQKNPTAFYLCASSTGLGGLAFFGQGTRLTVV.

This chain joins TRBV18 and TRBJ1-5, with D perhaps TRBD1 (6 bases). CDR1 and CDR2 (germline): KGHSH, LQKENI. The CDR3 runs 13 residues. V was cut by 6 bases and J by 4 bases, with 10 bases left in between. CDR3 region: CASSQGKNQPQHF. The CDR3 nucleotides read TGTGCCAGCTCCCAGGGGAAAAATCAGCCCCAGCATTTT.

The chain combines TRBV10-1 with TRBJ1-1; weak D call: TRBD1 (6 bases). Deletions cut 0 bases from V and 2 bases from J, with 10 bases between. This CDR3 has 15 amino acids. In germline, CDR1 is WNHNN, CDR2 SYGVQD (reference sequence). The CDR3 sequence is CASSESGTSNTEAFF. The CDR3 DNA follows: TGCGCCAGCAGTGAGTCAGGGACATCCAACACTGAAGCTTTCTTT.

The chain links TRBV28 to TRBJ2-1; D may be TRBD1 (6 bases). The CDR3 contains 13 residues. With 5 bases removed from V and 4 bases from J, the gap between germline ends came to 9 bases. Per the germline V gene, CDR1 is MDHEN and CDR2 is SYDVKM. The CDR3 DNA follows: TGTGCCAGCAGTGAAGACAGGTACAATGAGCAGTTCTTC. Its protein product is CASSEDRYNEQFF.

This rearrangement joins TRBV29-1 to TRBJ1-5; tentative D call: TRBD1 (6 bases). V was trimmed by 7 bases and J by 0 bases, leaving 25 bases between them. The CDR3 sequence is 18 residues long. Germline lookup yields CDR1 SQVTM and CDR2 ANQGSEA. CDR3 sequence: CSAPRTERAYYSNQPQHF. The CDR3 DNA is TGCAGCGCCCCAAGGACAGAAAGAGCTTACTATAGCAATCAGCCCCAGCATTTT.